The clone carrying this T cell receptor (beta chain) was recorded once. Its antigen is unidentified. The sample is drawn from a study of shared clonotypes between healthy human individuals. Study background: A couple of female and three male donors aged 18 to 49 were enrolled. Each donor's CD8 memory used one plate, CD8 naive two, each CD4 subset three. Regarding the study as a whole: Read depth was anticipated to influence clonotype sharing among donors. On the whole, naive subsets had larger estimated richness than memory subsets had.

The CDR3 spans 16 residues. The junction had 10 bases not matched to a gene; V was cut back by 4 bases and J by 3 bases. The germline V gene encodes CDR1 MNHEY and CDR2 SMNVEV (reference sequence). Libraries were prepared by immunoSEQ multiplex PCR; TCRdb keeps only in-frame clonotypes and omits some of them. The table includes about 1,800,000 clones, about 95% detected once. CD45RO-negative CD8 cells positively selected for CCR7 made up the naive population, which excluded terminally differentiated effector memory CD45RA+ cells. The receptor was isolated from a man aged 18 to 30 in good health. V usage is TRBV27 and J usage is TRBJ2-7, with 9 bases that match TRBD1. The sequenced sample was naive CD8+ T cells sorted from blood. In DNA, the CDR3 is TGTGCCAGCAGTTCGTCTCCGGGACAGGGTTACTACGAGCAGTACTTC. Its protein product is CASSSSPGQGYYEQYF.